The present entry profiles one T cell receptor (beta chain) with its context. This entry comes from a study of blood T cell repertoires in COVID-19. At the level of the study: Acute and convalescent COVID-19 specimens originated in the United States, Italy and Spain.

V was pared by 5 bases and J by 4 bases, with 8 bases of the junction left unmatched. Per the germline V gene, CDR1 is SNHLY and CDR2 is FYNNEI. This CDR3 is built from 16 residues. In terms of age and location, participants ranged from about 18 to 100 years and lived in under 30 US areas. Per the original methods: Reference gene primer amplification gave nucleated cell count estimates. Clones were read by immunoSEQ multiplex PCR, and TCRdb kept only the in-frame ones, dropping some. V, J and clone size were drawn from that table, and D and trimming were deduced from the DNA. In the table there are about 200,000 clones, 84% of which are singletons.

The origin of this receptor is a man aged 35 to 55 who had recovered from COVID-19. The sample taken for sequencing was PBMCs or T cells enriched from blood (not recorded which). The V and J genes are TRBV2 and TRBJ1-6; 7 positions agree with TRBD1. The CDR3 is CASSTQGIRYNSPLHF. In DNA, the CDR3 is TGTGCCAGCAGTACACAGGGGATAAGATATAATTCACCCCTCCACTTT.